In its sample, the clone carrying this T cell receptor (beta chain) was seen many times. Its antigen is as yet unknown. This specimen belongs to a study of T cells in Graves' hyperthyroidism and ophthalmopathy. Background on the study: Peripheral blood was taken when the disease was first diagnosed, before any treatment began.

Germline CDR1 is DFQATT and CDR2 is SNEGSKA (reference sequence). The CDR3 length is 14 residues. Study outcomes and limitations: The blood repertoire included most of the expanded thyroid clonotypes above 0.001.

Used for diagnoses were clinical symptoms, serum thyroxine and TRAb, thyroid ultrasound and orbital computed tomography. PBMCs stemmed from 8.5 to 10 ml fresh peripheral blood. What was amplified from RNA transcripts were TCR beta CDR3 regions. Initially, a first-round RT-PCR of the TCR CDR3 employed the HTBI primer set. TCRdb passed the multiplex PCR reads through MiXCR, listing each CDR3 protein once. The sample shows about 410,000 distinct CDR3 sequences, roughly 15% of them seen only once. Sample: blood. The chain couples TRBV20-1 to TRBJ2-1; 7 bases match TRBD2. The source is a man aged 18-30 years with Graves' ophthalmopathy. CDR3 region: CRAFTSASYNEQFF. The CDR3 nucleotides read TGCAGGGCATTTACTAGCGCCTCCTACAATGAGCAGTTCTTC.